The next 21 T cell receptor beta chains were all read from a single sample in a study of cytomegalovirus exposure and HLA in healthy donors. This PCR relied on a set of 60 Vbeta primers and 13 Jbeta primers. The protocol was immunoSEQ multiplex PCR, while the TCRdb copy is restricted to in-frame clones and leaves out a portion. This sample has approximately 150,000 clones; roughly 82% occur once, and the top ten carry about 5%. The source material was PBMCs. These TCRs come from a man aged 25 to 40 in good health and CMV-seropositive.

This clone was detected once. One end of the junction varies from germline; a read error may be responsible. Other DNA sequences in this specimen translate into the identical CDR3. The chain combines TRBV5-4 with TRBJ2-5; D unclear. The V gene's germline CDR1 is SGHNT and CDR2 YYREEE (reference sequence). The CDR3 consists of 14 residues. CDR3 region: CASSSLLTQETQYF. The CDR3 nucleotides read TGCGCCAGCAGCTCGCTCCTCACTCAAGAGACCCAGTACTTC.

This clone has more than one count but fewer than ten. The chain has TRBV13 and TRBJ2-5; 7 bases line up with TRBD1. This CDR3 spans 16 amino acids. V gave up 5 bases and J gave up 5 bases; unmatched junction bases: 14. CDR1 is PRHDT and CDR2 is FYEKMQ in the germline V gene (reference sequence). The CDR3 bases are TGTGCCAGCAGCCCCAGGACTTCGACAGGGTTGGAGACCCAGTACTTC. Residues: CASSPRTSTGLETQYF.

This chain joins TRBV7-9 and TRBJ2-7; D is perhaps TRBD2 (6 bases). The length of the CDR3 is 13 residues. Trimming pared 4 bases from V and 6 bases from J, leaving 13 bases between. Germline CDR1 and CDR2: SEHNR and FQNEAQ (reference sequence). The CDR3 DNA sequence: TGTGCCAGCAGCTATAGCCTGGGGGGCGAGCAGTACTTC. It codes for CASSYSLGGEQYF.

A word on this clone: One end of the junction fails to match germline, which may point to a read error. The chain links TRBV30 to TRBJ1-4; D gene unclear. This CDR3 comprises 11 residues. CDR1 GTSNPN and CDR2 SVGIG come from the germline V gene (reference sequence). The CDR3 is CAWSVREILFF. CDR3 coding DNA: TGTGCCTGGAGTGTACGAGAAATACTGTTTTTT. Complete variable domain (other parts from reference TRBV30 and TRBJ1-4): SQTIHQWPATLVQPVGSPLSLECTVEGTSNPNLYWYRQAAGRGLQLLFYSVGIGQISSEVPQNLSASRPQDRQFILSSKKLLLSDSGFYLCAWSVREILFFGSGTQLSVL.

V gene TRBV6-5 combines with J gene TRBJ1-1; TRBD1 aligns across 7 bases. Germline assignment: CDR1 MNHEY and CDR2 SVGAGI. With 6 bases clipped from V and 0 bases from J, the junction kept 4 bases outside the gene matches. The CDR3 has 14 residues. In nucleotides, the CDR3 is TGTGCCAGCAGGCGGGACAGCTTGAACACTGAAGCTTTCTTT. Protein: CASRRDSLNTEAFF.

This clone has only one observation. The V gene is TRBV28, the J gene TRBJ1-6; unclear D gene. Trimming pared 5 bases from V and 1 base from J, leaving 9 bases between. The CDR3 is 15 amino acids. Germline V CDR1 and CDR2: MDHEN, SYDVKM. The CDR3: CASSPTRSYNSPLHF. The CDR3 nucleotides read TGTGCCAGCAGTCCCACTAGGTCCTATAATTCACCCCTCCACTTT.

The chain links TRBV19 to TRBJ2-3; 8 bases are shared with TRBD2. J was trimmed by 8 bases and V by 2 bases; bases with no gene match: 9. This CDR3 comprises 15 residues. Germline assignment: CDR1 LNHDA and CDR2 SQIVND (reference sequence). The CDR3 reads CASSIKAGAGGTQYF. The CDR3, as DNA: TGTGCCAGTAGTATAAAAGCGGGAGCCGGTGGTACGCAGTATTTT.

The chain has TRBV5-8 and TRBJ1-4; D is ambiguous. The CDR3 contains 13 residues. In germline, CDR1 is SGHTS, CDR2 YDEGEE. Deletions cut 9 bases from V and 4 bases from J, with 13 bases between. CDR3 DNA: TGTGCCACACAAGAGGGCCTTAATGAAAAACTGTTTTTT. This sequence encodes CATQEGLNEKLFF.

The chain recombines TRBV6-1 with TRBJ1-2, with a tentative D call TRBD1 (6 bases). The germline V and J ends were trimmed by 5 bases and 5 bases, with 15 bases remaining between them. In germline, CDR1 is MNHNS, CDR2 SASEGT. This CDR3 contains 14 residues. CDR3 sequence reads: CASSIKGGVYGYTF. The CDR3, as DNA: TGTGCCAGCAGTATCAAGGGGGGGGTATATGGCTACACCTTC.

This clone was recorded a few times. This chain joins TRBV28 and TRBJ1-1, with D maybe TRBD1 (6 bases). The CDR3 contains 14 residues. The germline CDR1 and CDR2 sequences are MDHEN and SYDVKM. V dropped 4 bases and J dropped 0 bases, with 9 bases sitting between them. The CDR3 loop is CASSWTVMNTEAFF. The CDR3 region has the DNA TGTGCCAGCAGTTGGACAGTAATGAACACTGAAGCTTTCTTT.

The V and J genes are TRBV28 and TRBJ2-7; the D gene is possibly TRBD1 (6 bases). This CDR3 is built from 14 residues. Germline V CDR1 and CDR2: MDHEN, SYDVKM. With 2 bases removed from V and 3 bases from J, the gap between germline ends came to 11 bases. As DNA, the CDR3 is TGTGCCAGCAGTTTAGGGACAAGAATCTACGAGCAGTACTTC. This translates into CASSLGTRIYEQYF.

V gene TRBV7-2 combines with J gene TRBJ2-2; D remains unclear. This CDR3 region has 15 residues. The ends were cut back, 1 base at V and 5 bases at J, with 11 bases in the middle. CDR1 and CDR2 (germline): SGHTA, FQGNSA. The CDR3 spells CASSLENGRTGELFF. The CDR3 region has the DNA TGTGCCAGCAGCTTAGAAAATGGGCGTACCGGGGAGCTGTTTTTT.

The V and J genes are TRBV5-1 and TRBJ1-1; D uncertain. Trimming cost V 0 bases and J 0 bases, with 9 bases left between them. The CDR3 loop spans 15 amino acids. Germline-derived CDR1 and CDR2 are SGHRS and YFSETQ. Written as DNA, the CDR3 is TGCGCCAGCAGCTTGGAGTCCGGGGTGAACACTGAAGCTTTCTTT. Translating it yields CASSLESGVNTEAFF. Together with reference TRBV5-1 and TRBJ1-1, the CDR3 gives the full variable domain: KAGVTQTPRYLIKTRGQQVTLSCSPISGHRSVSWYQQTPGQGLQFLFEYFSETQRNKGNFPGRFSGRQFSNSRSEMNVSTLELGDSALYLCASSLESGVNTEAFFGQGTRLTVV.

V and J are TRBV18 and TRBJ2-5, with 9 bases identical to TRBD2. The germline V gene has CDR1 KGHSH and CDR2 LQKENI. The CDR3 contains 15 residues. V lost 5 bases and J lost 5; bases outside the gene matches: 9. The CDR3 here is CASSNSGGTLETQYF. CDR3 bases: TGTGCCAGCTCAAATAGCGGGGGTACCTTGGAGACCCAGTACTTC.

This clone was seen a handful of times. The chain joins TRBV18 to TRBJ1-3; the D is unclear. V dropped 6 bases and J dropped 0 bases, with 15 bases sitting between them. CDR3 length equals 16 residues. Per germline, CDR1 KGHSH and CDR2 LQKENI. The CDR3 loop reads CASSGGISFSGNTIYF. The CDR3, as DNA: TGTGCCAGCTCCGGAGGGATATCCTTCTCTGGAAACACCATATATTTT.

The chain combines TRBV2 with TRBJ1-4, with D perhaps TRBD1 (5 bases). The CDR3 length is 14 residues. From germline, CDR1 is SNHLY and CDR2 FYNNEI. V dropped 2 bases and J dropped 4 bases, with 8 bases sitting between them. The DNA of the CDR3 is TGTGCCAGCAGTGAAAGACAGCGTAATGAAAAACTGTTTTTT. Its translation: CASSERQRNEKLFF. The complete variable domain, with remaining parts taken from reference TRBV2 and TRBJ1-4, reads EPEVTQTPSHQVTQMGQEVILRCVPISNHLYFYWYRQILGQKVEFLVSFYNNEISEKSEIFDDQFSVERPDGSNFTLKIRSTKLEDSAMYFCASSERQRNEKLFFGSGTQLSVL.

The V and J genes are TRBV4-3 and TRBJ2-7; TRBD1 aligns across 8 bases. J gave up 4 bases and V 0 bases, and 2 bases lay outside the gene matches. The germline CDR1 and CDR2 sequences are LGHNA and YSLEER. The CDR3 covers 14 residues. CDR3 protein: CASSQEWDRYEQYF. DNA of the CDR3: TGCGCCAGCAGCCAAGAGTGGGACAGGTACGAGCAGTACTTC.

V is TRBV9 and J is TRBJ1-1; TRBD1 matches 10 bases. CDR1 and CDR2 from the germline V gene are SGDLS and YYNGEE. CDR3 length equals 15 residues. The ends lost 4 bases at V and 7 bases at J; junction bases unmatched: 10. The CDR3: CASSPTPGQGIEAFF. CDR3 DNA: TGTGCCAGCAGCCCGACCCCGGGACAGGGGATTGAAGCTTTCTTT. Full variable domain (outside the CDR3, taken from reference TRBV9 and TRBJ1-1): DSGVTQTPKHLITATGQRVTLRCSPRSGDLSVYWYQQSLDQGLQFLIQYYNGEERAKGNILERFSAQQFPDLHSELNLSSLELGDSALYFCASSPTPGQGIEAFFGQGTRLTVV.

This rearrangement joins TRBV28 to TRBJ2-7; TRBD2 is a possible D gene (6 bases). V was cut by 1 base and J by 7 bases, with 11 bases left in between. The CDR3 runs to 13 residues. CDR1 and CDR2 from the germline V gene are MDHEN and SYDVKM. The CDR3 region has the DNA TGTGCCAGCAGTTTATCACTAGCCGGGGAGCAGTACTTC. Translation: CASSLSLAGEQYF. The full variable domain, its missing parts supplied by reference TRBV28 and TRBJ2-7, is DVKVTQSSRYLVKRTGEKVFLECVQDMDHENMFWYRQDPGLGLRLIYFSYDVKMKEKGDIPEGYSVSREKKERFSLILESASTNQTSMYLCASSLSLAGEQYFGPGTRLTVT.

This chain joins TRBV5-1 and TRBJ1-6, with D possibly TRBD1 on 6 matching bases. This CDR3 comprises 15 residues. V was clipped by 5 bases and J by 7 bases, with 16 bases between them. Germline CDR1 SGHRS, CDR2 YFSETQ. This CDR3 reads CASRYESDRNSPLHF. Written as DNA, the CDR3 is TGCGCCAGCAGATACGAATCGGACAGAAATTCACCCCTCCACTTT.

The CDR3 here is CASSSGGNSPLHF. Here the CDR3 DNA reads TGCGCCAGCAGTTCAGGGGGGAATTCACCCCTCCACTTT. The chain has TRBV5-1 and TRBJ1-6; 7 nucleotides align to TRBD1. CDR1 and CDR2 from the germline V gene are SGHRS and YFSETQ. V trimming: 5 bases; J trimming: 7 bases; junction bases outside the gene matches: 3. The CDR3 loop spans 13 amino acids.